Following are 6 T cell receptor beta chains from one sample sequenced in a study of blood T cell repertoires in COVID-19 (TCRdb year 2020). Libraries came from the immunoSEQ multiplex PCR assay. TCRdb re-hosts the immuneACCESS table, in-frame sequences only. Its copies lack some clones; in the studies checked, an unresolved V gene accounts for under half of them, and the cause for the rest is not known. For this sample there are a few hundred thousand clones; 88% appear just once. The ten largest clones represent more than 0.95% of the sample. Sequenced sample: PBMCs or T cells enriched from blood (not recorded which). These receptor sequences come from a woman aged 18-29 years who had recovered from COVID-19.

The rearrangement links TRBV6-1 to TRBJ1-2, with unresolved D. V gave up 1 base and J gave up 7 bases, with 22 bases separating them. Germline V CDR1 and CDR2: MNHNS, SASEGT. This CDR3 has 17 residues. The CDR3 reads CASSEVSGGQTAGGYTF. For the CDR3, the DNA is TGTGCCAGCAGTGAAGTGTCGGGAGGGCAGACGGCTGGTGGCTACACCTTC.

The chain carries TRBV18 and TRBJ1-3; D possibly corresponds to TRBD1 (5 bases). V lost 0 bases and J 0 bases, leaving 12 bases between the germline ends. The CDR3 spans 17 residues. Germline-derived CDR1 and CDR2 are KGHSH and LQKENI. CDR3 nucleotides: TGTGCCAGCTCACCACCGGGGCATCTGGGCTCTGGAAACACCATATATTTT. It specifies CASSPPGHLGSGNTIYF.

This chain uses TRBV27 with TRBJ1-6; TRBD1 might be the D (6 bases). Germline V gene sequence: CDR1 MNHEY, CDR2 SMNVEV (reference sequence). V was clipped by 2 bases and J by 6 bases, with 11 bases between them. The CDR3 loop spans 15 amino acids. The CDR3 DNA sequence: TGTGCCAGCAGTTTAGAGGGGGAGAGTAATTCACCCCTCCACTTT. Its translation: CASSLEGESNSPLHF.

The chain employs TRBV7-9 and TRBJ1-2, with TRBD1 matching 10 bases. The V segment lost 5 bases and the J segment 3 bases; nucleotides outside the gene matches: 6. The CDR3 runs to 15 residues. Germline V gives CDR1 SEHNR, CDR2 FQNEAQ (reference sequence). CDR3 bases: TGTGCCAGCAGCCAGGGACAGGGGACGGACTATGGCTACACCTTC. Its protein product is CASSQGQGTDYGYTF.

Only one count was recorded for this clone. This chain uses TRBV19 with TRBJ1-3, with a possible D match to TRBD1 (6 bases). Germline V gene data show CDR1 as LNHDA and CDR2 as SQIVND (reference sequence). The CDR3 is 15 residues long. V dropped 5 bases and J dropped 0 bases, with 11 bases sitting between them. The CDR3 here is CASSVDRSSGNTIYF. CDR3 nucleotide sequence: TGTGCCAGTAGTGTCGACAGGAGCTCTGGAAACACCATATATTTT.

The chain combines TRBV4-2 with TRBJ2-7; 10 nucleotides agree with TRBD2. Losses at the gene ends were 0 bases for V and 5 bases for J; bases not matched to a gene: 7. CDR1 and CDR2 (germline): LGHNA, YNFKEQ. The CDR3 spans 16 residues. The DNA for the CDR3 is TGTGCCAGCAGCCAAGATCGGGCAGCGGGGGGGAACGAGCAGTACTTC. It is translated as CASSQDRAAGGNEQYF.